The sequence of this T cell receptor (beta chain) was determined in a study of blood T cell repertoires in COVID-19. Libraries were prepared by immunoSEQ multiplex PCR; TCRdb keeps only in-frame clonotypes and omits some of them. The table has some 340,000 clones, 85% seen once; the top ten hold approximately 3.6%. This clone came up a few times. Sequenced: peripheral blood. The TCR was taken from a woman between 18 and 30 years old with acute or convalescent COVID-19.

The CDR3 here is CASSPPGTGVETQYF. CDR3 DNA: TGTGCCAGCAGCCCTCCCGGGACAGGGGTGGAGACCCAGTACTTC. This sequence joins TRBV9 and TRBJ2-5, with 10 bases that match TRBD1. The V and J ends lost 4 bases and 5 bases, in that order; junction bases with no gene match: 8. From germline, CDR1 is SGDLS and CDR2 YYNGEE. CDR3 size: 15 residues.